Listed below are T cell receptor beta chains from one sample, sequenced in a study of multiple sclerosis patients with progressive multifocal leukoencephalopathy. Generated by immunoSEQ multiplex PCR, the TCRdb table keeps only in-frame clones and is missing some. The data hold 25,000 to 35,000 clones, with around nine tenths observed a single time. The sample in question was PBMCs, obtained from a patient treated with natalizumab. The receptors stem from a human donor with multiple sclerosis. Each CDR3 is given with its conserved first and last residue. A D gene is named only where the DNA matches it firmly. Not all rows give a size; the values are once, few, many and, for expanded clones, a class.

CDR3 protein: CASSALSATAFF
CDR3 DNA: TGTGCCAGCAGTGCCCTATCGGCTACAGCGTTCTTC
clone size: .
D gene: .
J gene: TRBJ2-1
V gene: TRBV6-1

CDR3 protein: CASSWTMNQPQHF
CDR3 DNA: TGTGCCAGCAGTTGGACAATGAATCAGCCCCAGCATTTT
clone size: .
D gene: .
J gene: TRBJ1-5
V gene: TRBV27

CDR3 protein: CASLGTEGYEQYF
CDR3 DNA: TGTGCCAGCCTCGGGACAGAGGGCTACGAGCAGTACTTC
clone size: .
D gene: TRBD1
J gene: TRBJ2-7
V gene: TRBV7-2

CDR3 protein: CASSSDRDQPQHF
CDR3 DNA: TGTGCCAGCAGCTCCGACAGGGATCAGCCCCAGCATTTT
clone size: .
D gene: TRBD1
J gene: TRBJ1-5
V gene: TRBV5-4

CDR3 protein: CASRTGIHEQYF
CDR3 DNA: TGCGCCAGCAGAACAGGAATCCACGAGCAGTACTTC
clone size: .
D gene: .
J gene: TRBJ2-7
V gene: TRBV6-5

CDR3 protein: CASSLTGVLTYEQYF
CDR3 DNA: TGTGCCAGCAGTCTGACAGGGGTCCTTACCTACGAGCAGTACTTC
clone size: .
D gene: TRBD1
J gene: TRBJ2-7
V gene: TRBV27

CDR3 protein: CASSSDERKNNEQFF
CDR3 DNA: TGTGCCAGCAGCTCCGACGAGAGAAAAAACAATGAGCAGTTCTTC
clone size: .
D gene: .
J gene: TRBJ2-1
V gene: TRBV5-6

CDR3 protein: CASSLFGDKNIQYF
CDR3 DNA: TGCGCCAGCAGCTTATTCGGGGACAAAAACATTCAGTACTTC
clone size: .
D gene: .
J gene: TRBJ2-4
V gene: TRBV5-1

CDR3 protein: CSAGSGTSSYNEQFF
CDR3 DNA: TGCAGCGCCGGCTCCGGGACTTCCTCCTACAATGAGCAGTTCTTC
clone size: .
D gene: .
J gene: TRBJ2-1
V gene: TRBV29-1

CDR3 protein: CASSLWQSYEQYF
CDR3 DNA: TGTGCCAGCAGTTTATGGCAGTCCTACGAGCAGTACTTC
clone size: .
D gene: .
J gene: TRBJ2-7
V gene: TRBV28

CDR3 protein: CASSQVRGGEYWNQPQHF
CDR3 DNA: TGCGCCAGCAGCCAAGTCCGAGGGGGCGAATATTGGAATCAGCCCCAGCATTTT
clone size: .
D gene: TRBD1
J gene: TRBJ1-5
V gene: TRBV4-1

CDR3 protein: CASSDRVGTEAFF
CDR3 DNA: TGTGCCAGCAGCGACAGGGTAGGCACTGAAGCTTTCTTT
clone size: .
D gene: TRBD1
J gene: TRBJ1-1
V gene: TRBV28

CDR3 protein: CASSLAPRSDTDTQYF
CDR3 DNA: TGCGCCAGCAGCTTGGCCCCTAGGAGCGACACAGATACGCAGTATTTT
clone size: few
D gene: .
J gene: TRBJ2-3
V gene: TRBV5-1

CDR3 protein: CASSYSPTVDTEAFF
CDR3 DNA: TGTGCCAGCAGTTACTCGCCGACAGTGGACACTGAAGCTTTCTTT
clone size: .
D gene: .
J gene: TRBJ1-1
V gene: TRBV6-6

CDR3 protein: CASSDRKLFF
CDR3 DNA: TGTGCCAGCAGTGATCGAAAACTGTTTTTT
clone size: .
D gene: .
J gene: TRBJ1-4
V gene: TRBV28

CDR3 protein: CASSLAGGPQHF
CDR3 DNA: TGTGCCAGCAGCTTGGCGGGGGGGCCCCAGCATTTT
clone size: .
D gene: .
J gene: TRBJ1-5
V gene: TRBV5-4

CDR3 protein: CASSPGVRDYGYTF
CDR3 DNA: TGTGCCAGCAGCCCTGGGGTCAGGGACTATGGCTACACCTTC
clone size: .
D gene: .
J gene: TRBJ1-2
V gene: TRBV7-2

CDR3 protein: CASSSAGLASIMFF
CDR3 DNA: TGTGCCAGCAGCTCAGCCGGACTAGCGAGCATCATGTTCTTC
clone size: once
D gene: TRBD2
J gene: TRBJ2-1
V gene: TRBV7-2

CDR3 protein: CASSSSPAYEQYF
CDR3 DNA: TGTGCCAGCAGCTCCTCGCCTGCCTACGAGCAGTACTTC
clone size: .
D gene: .
J gene: TRBJ2-7
V gene: TRBV7-3

CDR3 protein: CASSFGTIGEQFF
CDR3 DNA: TGTGCCAGCAGTTTTGGGACTATAGGTGAGCAGTTCTTC
clone size: .
D gene: TRBD2
J gene: TRBJ2-1
V gene: TRBV27

CDR3 protein: CASSYSGAPGELFF
CDR3 DNA: TGTGCCAGCAGTTACTCAGGGGCCCCCGGGGAGCTGTTTTTT
clone size: .
D gene: .
J gene: TRBJ2-2
V gene: TRBV6-5

CDR3 protein: CANPLVMGYSNQPQHF
CDR3 DNA: TGTGCCAACCCTCTTGTAATGGGGTATAGCAATCAGCCCCAGCATTTT
clone size: .
D gene: .
J gene: TRBJ1-5
V gene: TRBV21-1

CDR3 protein: CAISERPPGQGNYEQFF
CDR3 DNA: TGTGCCATCAGTGAGAGACCACCGGGACAGGGAAACTATGAGCAGTTCTTC
clone size: .
D gene: TRBD1
J gene: TRBJ2-1
V gene: TRBV10-3

CDR3 protein: CASSLGGTSRSYEQYF
CDR3 DNA: TGCGCCAGCAGCTTGGGGGGAACTAGCCGCTCCTACGAGCAGTACTTC
clone size: .
D gene: .
J gene: TRBJ2-7
V gene: TRBV5-1

CDR3 protein: CASSLGGRNQPQHF
CDR3 DNA: TGTGCCAGTAGTTTGGGGGGCCGCAATCAGCCCCAGCATTTT
clone size: .
D gene: .
J gene: TRBJ1-5
V gene: TRBV19

CDR3 protein: CATRTSNAGGGDTQYF
CDR3 DNA: TGTGCCACCCGAACATCAAATGCGGGGGGTGGGGATACGCAGTATTTT
clone size: .
D gene: TRBD2
J gene: TRBJ2-3
V gene: TRBV19

CDR3 protein: CASSEWGGTDYEQYF
CDR3 DNA: TGTGCCAGCAGTGAATGGGGAGGGACAGACTACGAGCAGTACTTC
clone size: .
D gene: .
J gene: TRBJ2-7
V gene: TRBV25-1

CDR3 protein: CASSLTGGTEQFF
CDR3 DNA: TGTGCCAGCAGCTTGACCGGGGGCACTGAGCAGTTCTTC
clone size: once
D gene: .
J gene: TRBJ2-1
V gene: TRBV5-6

CDR3 protein: CASSLDGYEQYF
CDR3 DNA: TGTGCCAGTAGTCTGGACGGCTACGAGCAGTACTTC
clone size: .
D gene: .
J gene: TRBJ2-7
V gene: TRBV19

CDR3 protein: CASSLGAGGPSNEQFF
CDR3 DNA: TGTGCCAGCAGCTTAGGTGCGGGAGGGCCCTCCAATGAGCAGTTCTTC
clone size: .
D gene: TRBD2
J gene: TRBJ2-1
V gene: TRBV7-9

CDR3 protein: CASSQEVGLEAFF
CDR3 DNA: TGCGCCAGCAGCCAAGAGGTCGGTTTAGAAGCTTTCTTT
clone size: once
D gene: .
J gene: TRBJ1-1
V gene: TRBV4-3

CDR3 protein: CASSLTGLAVTSTDTQYF
CDR3 DNA: TGTGCCAGTAGTTTAACGGGACTAGCGGTTACTAGCACAGATACGCAGTATTTT
clone size: .
D gene: TRBD2
J gene: TRBJ2-3
V gene: TRBV19

CDR3 protein: CASSSTGLSYEQYF
CDR3 DNA: TGTGCCAGCAGTTCGACGGGCCTCTCCTACGAGCAGTACTTC
clone size: .
D gene: .
J gene: TRBJ2-7
V gene: TRBV28

CDR3 protein: CASSPLTGDTQYF
CDR3 DNA: TGTGCCAGCAGCCCTTTGACTGGAGATACGCAGTATTTT
clone size: .
D gene: .
J gene: TRBJ2-3
V gene: TRBV9

CDR3 protein: CASSPITGGNTEAFF
CDR3 DNA: TGTGCCAGCAGCCCAATAACAGGGGGCAACACTGAAGCTTTCTTT
clone size: .
D gene: TRBD1
J gene: TRBJ1-1
V gene: TRBV5-6

CDR3 protein: CASSFDRNYEQYF
CDR3 DNA: TGTGCCAGCAGCTTCGACAGAAACTACGAGCAGTACTTC
clone size: once
D gene: .
J gene: TRBJ2-7
V gene: TRBV5-6

CDR3 protein: CATSRGKLAPSSYNEQFF
CDR3 DNA: TGTGCCACCAGCAGAGGGAAACTAGCGCCGAGCTCCTACAATGAGCAGTTCTTC
clone size: .
D gene: TRBD2
J gene: TRBJ2-1
V gene: TRBV15

CDR3 protein: CSAPRGYGYTF
CDR3 DNA: TGCAGTGCCCCTCGAGGCTATGGCTACACCTTC
clone size: .
D gene: .
J gene: TRBJ1-2
V gene: TRBV20-1

CDR3 protein: CAIKAGGGNTIYF
CDR3 DNA: TGTGCCATCAAGGCAGGGGGAGGAAACACCATATATTTT
clone size: .
D gene: TRBD1
J gene: TRBJ1-3
V gene: TRBV10-3

CDR3 protein: CASSIAYSLVVEQFF
CDR3 DNA: TGTGCCAGTAGTATAGCCTATTCACTAGTTGTTGAGCAGTTCTTC
clone size: once
D gene: .
J gene: TRBJ2-1
V gene: TRBV19

CDR3 protein: CASSLPRANTEAFF
CDR3 DNA: TGTGCCAGCAGCCTACCCCGGGCGAACACTGAAGCTTTCTTT
clone size: .
D gene: .
J gene: TRBJ1-1
V gene: TRBV7-2